This T cell receptor (beta chain) was captured by sequencing in a study of T cells in Graves' hyperthyroidism and ophthalmopathy. This CDR3 is built from 12 residues. Trimming removed 9 bases at V and 4 bases at J, with 13 bases between. Germline V gene data show CDR1 as MDHEN and CDR2 as SYDVKM. RNA transcripts were the template for amplifying TCR beta CDR3 regions. TCR CDR3 regions were first amplified by RT-PCR with HTBI primers. Each CDR3 protein gets one entry after TCRdb re-called the multiplex PCR reads with MiXCR. The sample records about 280,000 distinct CDR3 sequences, around 25% being singletons. Orbital computed tomography and thyroid ultrasound, together with serum TRAb and thyroxine and clinical symptoms, were used for diagnoses. This clonotype has a count of ten or more.

The clonotype originates from a man aged 35 to 55 with Graves' hyperthyroidism that later progressed to Graves' ophthalmopathy. Sequenced sample: blood. The chain is built from TRBV28 and TRBJ2-7, with D perhaps matching TRBD1 (6 bases). CDR3 nucleotides: TGTGCCAGTCTCCAGGGGTCGTACGAGCAGTACTTC. Translation gives CASLQGSYEQYF.